The 27 T cell receptor beta chains below were found in one sample sequenced in a study of cytomegalovirus exposure and HLA in healthy donors (dated by TCRdb to about 2017). Receptor libraries were prepared by the immunoSEQ multiplex PCR assay. A mixture of 60 forward primers for TCR Vbeta segments and 13 reverse primers for TCR Jbeta segments was used in the multiplex PCR. What TCRdb holds here is the immuneACCESS table cut down to in-frame rearrangements. Part of the clones is not present; checked against another copy, under half of the missing clones reflect an unresolved V gene, and the others are unexplained. The sample's own table lists 70,000 or so clones. The top ten clonotypes cover 2% to 3% of the sample. Sequencing was carried out using PBMCs. The receptor set was obtained from a female donor in good health and CMV-seropositive.

V gene TRBV9 combines with J gene TRBJ2-3; 14 nucleotides agree with TRBD2. There are 16 residues in the CDR3. Germline CDR1 reads SGDLS; CDR2 reads YYNGEE. Trimming at V came to 4 bases and at J to 5 bases, leaving 6 bases not matched to a gene. The CDR3 DNA is TGTGCCAGCAGCCCTGGACTAGCGGGAGGTCAAGATACGCAGTATTTT. It translates to CASSPGLAGGQDTQYF.

This rearrangement joins TRBV7-9 to TRBJ1-2; a possible D gene is TRBD1 (5 bases). The CDR3 has 14 amino acids. Germline V gene sequence: CDR1 SEHNR, CDR2 FQNEAQ (reference sequence). V dropped 1 base and J dropped 4 bases, with 10 bases sitting between them. The CDR3: CASSLGGDVYGYTF. The CDR3 bases are TGTGCCAGCAGCTTAGGGGGGGATGTCTATGGCTACACCTTC.

CDR3 amino acids: CASSPPTERARQYF. The CDR3, as DNA: TGTGCCAGCTCACCACCGACAGAACGAGCCCGACAGTACTTC. V usage is TRBV18 and J usage is TRBJ2-7, with D possibly TRBD1 on 5 matching bases. Germline CDR1 and CDR2: KGHSH and LQKENI. CDR3 length equals 14 residues. The germline V and J ends were trimmed by 0 bases and 10 bases, with 16 bases remaining between them.

The chain links TRBV2 to TRBJ1-1, with 8 bases aligning to TRBD1. This CDR3 contains 17 residues. The V segment lost 8 bases and the J segment 1 base; nucleotides outside the gene matches: 15. Germline loops: CDR1 SNHLY, CDR2 FYNNEI. The CDR3 sequence is CASRDDRGGLKNTEAFF. The CDR3 DNA reads as TGTGCCAGCCGGGACGACAGGGGAGGGTTAAAGAACACTGAAGCTTTCTTT.

The chain recombines TRBV28 with TRBJ2-1; D is undetermined. This CDR3 spans 15 amino acids. Trimming took 2 bases from V and 6 from J, leaving 14 bases between them. Germline V gives CDR1 MDHEN, CDR2 SYDVKM. The CDR3 DNA sequence: TGTGCCAGCAGTTTAAAACAAAAATTGGTCAATGAGCAGTTCTTC. Its translation: CASSLKQKLVNEQFF.

The chain couples TRBV5-6 to TRBJ2-1, with 8 bases matching TRBD1. Germline CDR1 reads SGHDT; CDR2 reads YYEEEE. With 4 bases clipped from V and 2 bases from J, the junction kept 2 bases outside the gene matches. The CDR3 totals 14 residues. Here the CDR3 DNA reads TGTGCCAGCAGCGGGACAGGACCCTACAATGAGCAGTTCTTC. Amino acid sequence: CASSGTGPYNEQFF.

This chain joins TRBV9 and TRBJ2-7; 7 positions match TRBD2. After removal of 3 bases from V and 6 bases from J, the junction contained 9 bases not matched to a gene. The CDR3 is 14 residues long. Germline V gene lookup returns CDR1 SGDLS and CDR2 YYNGEE. The CDR3: CASSEWREGREQYF. The CDR3 nucleotides are TGTGCCAGCAGCGAGTGGAGGGAGGGCCGCGAGCAGTACTTC.

The chain couples TRBV18 to TRBJ1-1, with D possibly TRBD1 on 5 matching bases. V shed 2 bases and J shed 3 bases, with 10 bases lying between them. This CDR3 comprises 14 residues. Germline CDR1 is KGHSH and CDR2 is LQKENI. For the CDR3, the DNA is TGTGCCAGCTCACCATGGGAACAGGACACTGAAGCTTTCTTT. Its protein product is CASSPWEQDTEAFF. Using reference TRBV18 and TRBJ1-1 for the parts outside the CDR3, the full variable domain is NAGVMQNPRHLVRRRGQEARLRCSPMKGHSHVYWYRQLPEEGLKFMVYLQKENIIDESGMPKERFSAEFPKEGPSILRIQQVVRGDSAAYFCASSPWEQDTEAFFGQGTRLTVV.

The chain couples TRBV28 to TRBJ2-1, with unresolved D. Looked up from germline, CDR1 is MDHEN and CDR2 is SYDVKM. This CDR3 has 15 residues. Trimming pared 2 bases from V and 4 bases from J, leaving 12 bases between. The CDR3 DNA reads as TGTGCCAGCAGTTTAACGGCGGTGTCGTACAATGAGCAGTTCTTC. It yields the protein CASSLTAVSYNEQFF.

The J gene is TRBJ2-1, the V gene TRBV6-4; 11 positions match TRBD2. Per germline, CDR1 MRHNA and CDR2 SNTAGT. This CDR3 is 14 amino acids long. Trimming at V came to 2 bases and at J to 6 bases, leaving 0 bases not matched to a gene. CDR3 nucleotide sequence: TGTGCCAGCAGTGACGGGACTAGCGGCAATGAGCAGTTCTTC. This translates into CASSDGTSGNEQFF.

The V call is TRBV7-6, the J call TRBJ2-6; D is unclear. The CDR3 spans 15 residues. Deletions cut 5 bases from V and 4 bases from J, with 12 bases between. Germline CDR1 SGHVS, CDR2 FNYEAQ. The CDR3 nucleotides read TGTGCCAGCAGCAATCCCAGGAAGGGGGCCAACGTCCTGACTTTC. It specifies CASSNPRKGANVLTF.

This sequence joins TRBV4-2 and TRBJ2-5, with TRBD2 identical over 7 bases. Trimming at V came to 4 bases and at J to 4 bases, leaving 3 bases not matched to a gene. The CDR3 sequence is 13 residues long. Germline assignment: CDR1 LGHNA and CDR2 YNFKEQ. For the CDR3, the DNA is TGTGCCAGCAGCCCTGAGCGGGGAGAGACCCAGTACTTC. This gives the protein CASSPERGETQYF.

V and J are TRBV30 and TRBJ1-1, with D possibly matching TRBD1 (6 bases). Trimming removed 2 bases at V and 0 bases at J, with 10 bases between. CDR1 is GTSNPN, CDR2 SVGIG, per germline (reference sequence). There are 14 residues in the CDR3. CDR3 bases: TGTGCCTGGAGTTTCCAGGGGATGAACACTGAAGCTTTCTTT. Translated, it gives CAWSFQGMNTEAFF.

The chain joins TRBV5-6 to TRBJ2-7, with 7 nucleotides matching TRBD2. This CDR3 is 14 amino acids long. Germline values: CDR1 SGHDT, CDR2 YYEEEE. Germline trimming cut 5 bases from V and 5 bases from J; bases unmatched to any gene: 10. For the CDR3, the DNA is TGTGCCAGCAGGACGGACGGGGAGGGAGACGAGCAGTACTTC. Encoded protein: CASRTDGEGDEQYF.

The gene calls are TRBV19 and TRBJ2-7; the match to TRBD2 covers 9 bases. V was pared by 7 bases and J by 6 bases, with 13 bases of the junction left unmatched. The CDR3 has 15 amino acids. Germline loops: CDR1 LNHDA, CDR2 SQIVND (reference sequence). The CDR3 DNA is TGTGCCAGTAAGGACGCGGGAGGGCCGTCGGGCGAGCAGTACTTC. Translated, it gives CASKDAGGPSGEQYF.

A word on this clone: Other DNA sequences from this sample encode an identical CDR3 as well. The V and J genes are TRBV6-5 and TRBJ2-2, with 9 bases fitting TRBD1. The CDR3 totals 15 residues. Germline loops: CDR1 MNHEY, CDR2 SVGAGI. The V segment lost 3 bases and the J segment 3 bases; nucleotides outside the gene matches: 2. CDR3 amino acids: CASSYGDRDTGELFF. DNA for the CDR3: TGTGCCAGCAGTTATGGGGACAGGGACACCGGGGAGCTGTTTTTT.

V is TRBV2 and J is TRBJ1-3; D may be TRBD1 (5 bases). In germline, CDR1 is SNHLY, CDR2 FYNNEI. V was trimmed by 3 bases and J by 9 bases, leaving 18 bases between them. The CDR3 loop spans 15 amino acids. CDR3 loop: CASSEWDFPGGTIYF. CDR3 sequence (DNA): TGTGCCAGCAGTGAGTGGGACTTCCCTGGTGGCACCATATATTTT.

This chain links TRBV18 with TRBJ2-3; TRBD2 matches at 7 bases. Germline CDR1 reads KGHSH; CDR2 reads LQKENI. This CDR3 comprises 15 residues. V dropped 2 bases and J dropped 4; count of bases not matched to a gene: 6. CDR3 loop: CASSPSAAGADTQYF. DNA of the CDR3: TGTGCCAGCTCACCATCCGCGGCGGGAGCAGATACGCAGTATTTT. Variable domain in full (rest from reference TRBV18 and TRBJ2-3): NAGVMQNPRHLVRRRGQEARLRCSPMKGHSHVYWYRQLPEEGLKFMVYLQKENIIDESGMPKERFSAEFPKEGPSILRIQQVVRGDSAAYFCASSPSAAGADTQYFGPGTRLTVL.

This chain connects TRBV27 to TRBJ2-1; 9 nucleotides line up with TRBD1. The CDR3 consists of 15 residues. The germline V gene has CDR1 MNHEY and CDR2 SMNVEV (reference sequence). Trimming cost V 3 bases and J 8 bases; bases outside gene matches: 8. CDR3 loop: CASSFSGQGMDEQFF. The DNA for the CDR3 is TGTGCCAGCAGTTTCTCGGGACAGGGTATGGATGAGCAGTTCTTC.

The chain carries TRBV28 and TRBJ1-2, with TRBD1 matching over 7 bases. The V segment lost 2 bases and the J segment 3 bases; nucleotides outside the gene matches: 0. From germline, CDR1 is MDHEN and CDR2 SYDVKM. The CDR3 length is 13 residues. This chain's CDR3 is CASSLTGDYGYTF. DNA for the CDR3: TGTGCCAGCAGTTTAACAGGGGACTATGGCTACACCTTC.

The V gene is TRBV7-9, the J gene TRBJ1-1, with a possible D match to TRBD1 (6 bases). The germline V gene encodes CDR1 SEHNR and CDR2 FQNEAQ (reference sequence). Trimming took 5 bases from V and 6 from J, leaving 19 bases between them. This CDR3 is built from 15 residues. The CDR3, as DNA: TGTGCCAGCAGCCCAGGGGAGGGCCTGGGCGCTGAAGCTTTCTTT. Translating gives CASSPGEGLGAEAFF.

This chain connects TRBV9 to TRBJ1-1; D possibly corresponds to TRBD1 (5 bases). This CDR3 comprises 14 residues. V was cut by 4 bases and J by 4 bases, with 14 bases left in between. CDR1 SGDLS and CDR2 YYNGEE come from the germline V gene. In nucleotides, the CDR3 is TGTGCCAGCAGCCCGGATATGGGGGGCACTGAAGCTTTCTTT. Its protein is CASSPDMGGTEAFF. Filled out from reference TRBV9 and TRBJ1-1, the complete variable domain reads DSGVTQTPKHLITATGQRVTLRCSPRSGDLSVYWYQQSLDQGLQFLIQYYNGEERAKGNILERFSAQQFPDLHSELNLSSLELGDSALYFCASSPDMGGTEAFFGQGTRLTVV.

V gene TRBV5-1 combines with J gene TRBJ1-1; no definite D call. CDR1 is SGHRS and CDR2 is YFSETQ in the germline V gene. Trimming cost V 0 bases and J 2 bases, with 5 bases left between them. This CDR3 region has 13 residues. As DNA, the CDR3 is TGCGCCAGCAGCTTGGGAGGAAACACTGAAGCTTTCTTT. It specifies CASSLGGNTEAFF.

The V gene is TRBV11-2, the J gene TRBJ2-6; the D gene is possibly TRBD1 (5 bases). The germline V gene encodes CDR1 SGHAT and CDR2 FQNNGV. The CDR3 covers 15 residues. Deletions cut 1 base from V and 2 bases from J, with 6 bases between. CDR3 DNA: TGTGCCAGCAGCTTAGGCAGGGCTGGGGCCAACGTCCTGACTTTC. As protein: CASSLGRAGANVLTF.

The rearrangement joins TRBV30 to TRBJ1-4, with D possibly matching TRBD1 (6 bases). The length of the CDR3 is 16 residues. Germline V gene sequence: CDR1 GTSNPN, CDR2 SVGIG (reference sequence). The ends were cut back, 3 bases at V and 6 bases at J, with 20 bases in the middle. The CDR3 DNA reads TGTGCCTGGAGCGAAAACAGGGACCGGTCAGATGAAAAACTGTTTTTT. Translation: CAWSENRDRSDEKLFF. The entire variable domain, with the rest obtained from reference TRBV30 and TRBJ1-4, is as follows: SQTIHQWPATLVQPVGSPLSLECTVEGTSNPNLYWYRQAAGRGLQLLFYSVGIGQISSEVPQNLSASRPQDRQFILSSKKLLLSDSGFYLCAWSENRDRSDEKLFFGSGTQLSVL.

This sequence joins TRBV15 and TRBJ2-7, with a weak D call TRBD1 (6 bases). In germline, CDR1 is LNHNV, CDR2 YYDKDF (reference sequence). This CDR3 comprises 15 residues. The ends were cut back, 0 bases at V and 3 bases at J, with 12 bases in the middle. The CDR3 DNA follows: TGTGCCACCAGCAGAGATCAGGGGACCCTCTACGAGCAGTACTTC. This translates into CATSRDQGTLYEQYF.

This chain connects TRBV7-3 to TRBJ2-2; D remains unclear. V was cut by 0 bases and J by 7 bases, with 9 bases left in between. This CDR3 has 14 residues. Germline lookup yields CDR1 SGHTA and CDR2 FQGTGA. The CDR3 protein is CASSLTVVGGELFF. As DNA, the CDR3 is TGTGCCAGCAGCTTAACCGTCGTCGGCGGGGAGCTGTTTTTT.